The source of this TCR beta chain is a study of early T cells in non-severe SARS-CoV-2 infection. In the study overall: Whole-blood bulk RNA, unsorted, was sequenced, and chains were unpaired.

This clonotype has a count of ten or more. Attachment of unique molecular identifiers to individual cDNA molecules was performed. TCRdb re-derived calls from the 5' RACE reads in MiXCR, one entry per CDR3 protein. The sample shows about 33,000 distinct CDR3 sequences, around 4.6% of them seen only once. Specimen: whole blood. This TCR derives from an adult who was a healthcare worker with PCR-confirmed SARS-CoV-2 infection or an uninfected control (not recorded which).

The DNA of the CDR3 is TGCAGTGCTAGAACACATGCTGGGGCCAACGTCCTGACTTTC. Translating it yields CSARTHAGANVLTF. The V and J genes are TRBV20-1 and TRBJ2-6, with D unclear. Germline V lookup: CDR1 DFQATT, CDR2 SNEGSKA (reference sequence). With 2 bases removed from V and 2 bases from J, the gap between germline ends came to 7 bases. The CDR3 sequence is 14 residues long.